Each of the 14 T cell receptor beta chains below was sequenced from the same sample in a study of post-analysis software for immune sequencing data. General study findings and limits: TRBV5-6, TRBV5-1 and TRBV20-1 belonged to a set of a few TRBV segments that were more frequent in patients than controls.

TCR beta cDNA libraries had unique molecular identifiers. MiXCR was run by TCRdb on the PCR reads, yielding one entry per CDR3 protein. The sample has 700,000 to 900,000 distinct CDR3 sequences, 46% seen once. Their target antigens are unknown. Sequences were obtained from blood. Receptors were obtained from a girl aged 10-17 years with multiple sclerosis.

This clonotype appeared a few times. V and J are TRBV7-2 and TRBJ2-5, with D perhaps assigned TRBD1 or TRBD2 (5 bases each). This CDR3 is built from 12 residues. The germline V gene encodes CDR1 SGHTA and CDR2 FQGNSA. Trimming shortened V by 5 bases and J by 11 bases, and 15 bases separated the two germline ends. Written as DNA, the CDR3 is TGTGCCAGCAGCCCCCAGGTAGGGGAGCAGTACTTC. This translates into CASSPQVGEQYF.

For this clonotype: One end of the junction is discordant with germline, which a read error may explain. The rearrangement uses TRBV20-1 and TRBJ2-1; D ambiguous. This CDR3 region has 11 residues. Germline CDR1 and CDR2: DFQATT and SNEGSKA (reference sequence). The CDR3 sequence is CSALYYSEQFF. The CDR3 DNA reads as TGCAGTGCCCTATACTACAGTGAGCAGTTCTTC.

The chain links TRBV2 to TRBJ1-2; 10 nucleotides line up with TRBD1. Germline V lookup: CDR1 SNHLY, CDR2 FYNNEI. This CDR3 has 15 residues. Germline trimming cut 7 bases from V and 5 bases from J; bases unmatched to any gene: 10. CDR3 residues: CASTLDRGRRYGYTF. In DNA, the CDR3 is TGTGCCAGCACTTTAGACAGGGGGCGGCGGTATGGCTACACCTTC.

V is TRBV4-1 and J is TRBJ2-4; no firm D call. Judging by the DNA end, TRBJ2-7 fits better; the J call may be wrong. The CDR3 is made up of 14 amino acids. Germline CDR1 MGHRA, CDR2 YSYEKL. CDR3 residues: CASSQDPVAAEQYF. CDR3 nucleotide sequence: TGCGCCAGCAGCCAAGATCCTGTGGCGGCCGAGCAGTACTTC.

The V gene is TRBV15, the J gene TRBJ2-7, with D unresolved. Per the germline V gene, CDR1 is LNHNV and CDR2 is YYDKDF (reference sequence). V gave up 8 bases and J gave up 5 bases, with 16 bases separating them. The CDR3 is 13 amino acids. CDR3 sequence (DNA): TGTGCCACCCACGGCCCTGAACACCACGAGCAGTACTTC. As protein: CATHGPEHHEQYF.

The chain links TRBV20-1 to TRBJ1-4; possibly TRBD1 for D (5 bases). This CDR3 has 11 amino acids. The germline gives CDR1 DFQATT, CDR2 SNEGSKA (reference sequence). Trimming shortened V by 2 bases and J by 7 bases, and 5 bases separated the two germline ends. The CDR3 DNA follows: TGCAGTGCTAGACAGGGTGAAAAACTGTTTTTT. Translated: CSARQGEKLFF.

The genes are TRBV7-2 and TRBJ2-3; 9 positions match TRBD2. The germline V gene has CDR1 SGHTA and CDR2 FQGNSA. With V trimmed by 1 base and J by 2 bases, 1 base remained unmatched. The CDR3 length is 15 residues. This CDR3 is CASSLVGLATDTQYF. The CDR3 nucleotides are TGTGCCAGCAGCTTAGTGGGACTAGCCACAGATACGCAGTATTTT. Full variable domain (missing parts from reference TRBV7-2 and TRBJ2-3): GAGVSQSPSNKVTEKGKDVELRCDPISGHTALYWYRQSLGQGLEFLIYFQGNSAPDKSGLPSDRFSAERTGGSVSTLTIQRTQQEDSAVYLCASSLVGLATDTQYFGPGTRLTVL.

CDR3 DNA sequence: TGTGCCATCAGTGCCATCCCTGGGGGCGGTAGCTCCTACAATGAGCAGTTCTTC. Its protein is CAISAIPGGGSSYNEQFF. V and J are TRBV10-3 and TRBJ2-1, with D maybe TRBD1 (6 bases). V lost 4 bases to trimming and J lost 0 bases, with 19 bases between them. The CDR3 runs 18 residues. Germline assignment: CDR1 ENHRY and CDR2 SYGVKD.

This clonotype was picked up one time. This rearrangement joins TRBV6-5 to TRBJ2-4; D gene unclear. The J call may be wrong; the DNA end is better matched by TRBJ2-7. From germline, CDR1 is MNHEY and CDR2 SVGAGI. This CDR3 has 11 residues. CDR3 region: CASGVFYEQYF. The CDR3 nucleotides read TGTGCCAGCGGGGTGTTTTACGAGCAGTACTTC.

The chain joins TRBV11-2 to TRBJ2-3, with D tentatively TRBD2 (5 bases). This CDR3 contains 17 residues. Germline V lookup: CDR1 SGHAT, CDR2 FQNNGV. Trimming took 5 bases from V and 5 from J, leaving 23 bases between them. CDR3 residues: CASSPHVGLPTGDTQYF. The CDR3 region has the DNA TGTGCCAGCAGCCCCCACGTCGGACTCCCTACGGGAGATACGCAGTATTTT.

The V and J genes are TRBV7-2 and TRBJ2-1; tentatively, D is TRBD1 (6 bases). V lost 3 bases and J 12 bases, leaving 18 bases between the germline ends. Germline CDR1 SGHTA, CDR2 FQGNSA. The CDR3 runs to 14 residues. CDR3 residues: CASSLLALQGMQFF. The CDR3 coding sequence is TGTGCCAGCAGCTTGTTAGCTTTACAGGGAATGCAGTTCTTC. The full variable domain, with the rest looked up from reference TRBV7-2 and TRBJ2-1, is GAGVSQSPSNKVTEKGKDVELRCDPISGHTALYWYRQSLGQGLEFLIYFQGNSAPDKSGLPSDRFSAERTGGSVSTLTIQRTQQEDSAVYLCASSLLALQGMQFFGPGTRLTVL.

This clonotype occurred a few times. This chain joins TRBV29-1 and TRBJ2-5; 10 positions match TRBD2. Trimming cost V 5 bases and J 6 bases; bases outside gene matches: 9. Per germline, CDR1 SQVTM and CDR2 ANQGSEA. The CDR3 runs to 14 residues. Here the CDR3 reads CSVRAGGPDKTQYF. The CDR3 nucleotides are TGCAGCGTTCGAGCGGGAGGGCCTGATAAGACCCAGTACTTC.

The chain is built from TRBV9 and TRBJ2-1; 10 bases align to TRBD2. The length of the CDR3 is 20 residues. From germline, CDR1 is SGDLS and CDR2 YYNGEE. The V and J ends lost 4 bases and 2 bases, in that order; junction bases with no gene match: 18. The CDR3 here is CASSSPRTSGMVITYNEQFF. The DNA for the CDR3 is TGTGCCAGCAGCTCCCCCAGGACTAGCGGCATGGTAATTACCTACAATGAGCAGTTCTTC.

This clonotype turned up a few times. The rearrangement links TRBV9 to TRBJ2-3; no definite D call. This CDR3 contains 15 residues. V lost 0 bases, J lost 1 base, and 9 bases lay in between. Germline CDR1 and CDR2: SGDLS and YYNGEE. The chain's CDR3 is CASSVGPSRTDTQYF. CDR3 sequence (DNA): TGTGCCAGCAGCGTAGGACCATCCCGCACAGATACGCAGTATTTT.